A selection of T cell receptor beta chains follows, all from one sample in a study of CXCR3-negative and CXCR3-positive naive CD8 T cells. TCRdb reprocessed the 5' RACE reads; each CDR3 protein has one entry and no DNA is given. This table lists over 100,000 distinct CDR3 sequences. Sequenced sample: naive CXCR3- CD8+ T cells from blood. The origin of the receptors is a human donor in good health. Some clones in this sample may be carry-over from other donors' samples. CDR3s include the opening cysteine and the closing phenylalanine or tryptophan. Each record gives: V gene, J gene, CDR3 protein.

V: TRBV28
J: TRBJ2-7
CDR3: CATSGPSRGYEQYF

V: TRBV11-2
J: TRBJ1-5
CDR3: CASSSYTGVGQPQHF

V: TRBV7-9
J: TRBJ1-2
CDR3: CASSFDGIAYGYTF

V: TRBV4-1
J: TRBJ2-1
CDR3: CASTSGLSDEQFF

V: TRBV20-1
J: TRBJ2-5
CDR3: CSAEDRGTMQETQYF

V: TRBV10-3
J: TRBJ1-6
CDR3: CAVSDPPDRASSYNSPLHF

V: TRBV15
J: TRBJ2-5
CDR3: CATSVRFGELPETQYF

V: TRBV14
J: TRBJ2-3
CDR3: CASSERQVTTSTDTQYF

V: TRBV12-3/TRBV12-4
J: TRBJ2-3
CDR3: CASSARVTDTQYF

V: TRBV2
J: TRBJ2-3
CDR3: CASSESLAGVTDTQYF

V: TRBV4-1
J: TRBJ2-1
CDR3: CASSPGLAGGEQFF

V: TRBV27
J: TRBJ2-2
CDR3: CASSFFITGELFF

V: TRBV12-3/TRBV12-4
J: TRBJ2-2
CDR3: CASSPVLGTTGELFF

V: TRBV6-5
J: TRBJ2-1
CDR3: CASSLAGGNYNEQFF

V: TRBV5-6
J: TRBJ2-7
CDR3: CASSLPGLAGGPHEQYF

V: TRBV9
J: TRBJ2-7
CDR3: CASSGGQGDLYF

V: TRBV6-5
J: TRBJ2-1
CDR3: CASSYGIRNEQFF

V: TRBV20-1
J: TRBJ2-2
CDR3: CSARIAGGHTGELFF

V: TRBV29-1
J: TRBJ2-3
CDR3: CSQVGGRDHTQYF

V: TRBV7-8
J: TRBJ2-7
CDR3: CASSVSGRSYEQYF

V: TRBV12-3/TRBV12-4
J: TRBJ2-1
CDR3: CASSPVGLATYNEQFF

V: TRBV4-3
J: TRBJ2-3
CDR3: CASSQDSGIDTQYF

V: TRBV5-5
J: TRBJ1-1
CDR3: CASSPTPGDLQAFF

V: TRBV12-3/TRBV12-4
J: TRBJ2-5
CDR3: CASSTYSGGAAKTQYF

V: TRBV28
J: TRBJ2-5
CDR3: CASSSPGLALQETQYF

V: TRBV15
J: TRBJ2-2
CDR3: CATSRDWGLANTGELFF

V: TRBV19
J: TRBJ2-7
CDR3: CASSSASGSYEQYF

V: TRBV7-9
J: TRBJ2-2
CDR3: CASSASGGTDPGELFF

V: TRBV20-1
J: TRBJ2-1
CDR3: CSARTGSYNEQFF

V: TRBV14
J: TRBJ2-1
CDR3: CASRDSFDNEQFF

V: TRBV4-2
J: TRBJ2-1
CDR3: CASSSDRVVYNEQFF

V: TRBV29-1
J: TRBJ1-1
CDR3: CSVERHTEVFF

V: TRBV7-2
J: TRBJ2-1
CDR3: CASSSGGRGGRYEQFF

V: TRBV6-2/TRBV6-3
J: TRBJ2-1
CDR3: CASSNRTYNEQFF

V: TRBV6-6
J: TRBJ1-1
CDR3: CASSYVRDAEAFF

V: TRBV4-1
J: TRBJ2-1
CDR3: CASSRGTSGGQYNEQFF

V: TRBV9
J: TRBJ2-2
CDR3: CASSPGLAYGELFF

V: TRBV29-1
J: TRBJ2-1
CDR3: CSGTSGYNEQFF

V: TRBV13
J: TRBJ2-7
CDR3: CASSPTGTGGSYEQYF

V: TRBV12-3/TRBV12-4
J: TRBJ2-7
CDR3: CASSFELGSSYEQYF

V: TRBV10-3
J: TRBJ2-5
CDR3: CAISESGTELQETQYF

V: TRBV28
J: TRBJ2-3
CDR3: CASSQKAGARGLEWQYF

V: TRBV11-2
J: TRBJ2-7
CDR3: CASSLGTGVSYEQYF

V: TRBV14
J: TRBJ1-1
CDR3: CASRPWGAGTEAFF

V: TRBV19
J: TRBJ1-5
CDR3: CASSMNGDNQPQHF

V: TRBV7-3
J: TRBJ2-7
CDR3: CASSPNLGRSYEQYF

V: TRBV28
J: TRBJ1-1
CDR3: CASSFRYPTGMLGGTEAFF

V: TRBV4-3
J: TRBJ2-7
CDR3: CASSQEFDKGSYEQYF

V: TRBV7-8
J: TRBJ2-3
CDR3: CASSLPTDTQYF

V: TRBV4-2
J: TRBJ2-7
CDR3: CASSQRGPYEQYF

V: TRBV3-1
J: TRBJ1-2
CDR3: CASSREWNQMDYGYTF

V: TRBV28
J: TRBJ1-4
CDR3: CASSLSMTGSNEKLFF

V: TRBV4-3
J: TRBJ2-7
CDR3: CASSQDQGGGAYEQYF

V: TRBV7-2
J: TRBJ2-3
CDR3: CASSKDPDSTDSTDTQYF

V: TRBV29-1
J: TRBJ1-1
CDR3: CNVEVQTALVTEAFF